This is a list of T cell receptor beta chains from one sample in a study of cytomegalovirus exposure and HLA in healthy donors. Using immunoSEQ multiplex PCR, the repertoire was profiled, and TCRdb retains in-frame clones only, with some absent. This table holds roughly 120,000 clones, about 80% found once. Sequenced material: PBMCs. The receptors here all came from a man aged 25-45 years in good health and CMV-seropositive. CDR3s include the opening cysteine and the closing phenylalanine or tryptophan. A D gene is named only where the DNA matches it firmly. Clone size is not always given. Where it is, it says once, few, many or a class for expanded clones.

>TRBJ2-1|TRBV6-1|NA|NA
TGTGCCAGCAGTGAAAGGCTAGCGCAGAGCTACAATGAGCAGTTCTTC
CASSERLAQSYNEQFF
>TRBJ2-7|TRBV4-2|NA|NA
TGTGCCAGCAGCCAGACGGAGAAGAGTGAGCAGTACTTC
CASSQTEKSEQYF
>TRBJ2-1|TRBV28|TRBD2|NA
TGTGCCAGCAGTTTGTGGGCGGGGGGAAACCAGTTCTTC
CASSLWAGGNQFF
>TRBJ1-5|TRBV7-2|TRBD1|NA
TGTGCCAGCAGCTTAGTCGGACAGGACAATCAGCCCCAGCATTTT
CASSLVGQDNQPQHF
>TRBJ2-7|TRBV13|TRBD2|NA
TGTGCCAGCAAGCTAGCGGGGACCTACGAGCAGTACTTC
CASKLAGTYEQYF
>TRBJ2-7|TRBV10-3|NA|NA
TGTGCCATCAGTGAGGGGGGGGGCTTGGACGAGCAGTACTTC
CAISEGGGLDEQYF
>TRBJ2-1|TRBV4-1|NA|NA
TGCGCCAGCAGCCAAGATCAGTCGGGGGGCCTCCGTAATGAGCAGTTCTTC
CASSQDQSGGLRNEQFF
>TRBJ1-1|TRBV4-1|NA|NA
TGCGCCAGCAGCCAACGGACAGATCGGAACACTGAAGCTTTCTTT
CASSQRTDRNTEAFF
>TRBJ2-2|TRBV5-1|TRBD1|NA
TGCGCCAGCAGCGGCGGACAGGGGTCAATCACCGGGGAGCTGTTTTTT
CASSGGQGSITGELFF
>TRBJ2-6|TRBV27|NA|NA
TGTGCCAGCAGGACTTGGGTGTCTGGGGCCAACGTCCTGACTTTC
CASRTWVSGANVLTF
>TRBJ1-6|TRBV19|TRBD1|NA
TGTGCCAGTAGTCCCGGGACAGGGGGCAGTTCACCCCTCCACTTT
CASSPGTGGSSPLHF
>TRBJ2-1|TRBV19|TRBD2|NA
TGTGCCAGTAGTATAGGGTATTGGGAGGGCTACAATGAGCAGTTCTTC
CASSIGYWEGYNEQFF
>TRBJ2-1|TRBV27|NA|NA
TGTGCCAGCAGTTCGAGCTCCTACAATGAGCAGTTCTTC
CASSSSSYNEQFF
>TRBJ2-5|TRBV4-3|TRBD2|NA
TGCGCCAGCAGCCAAGACATAGCGGGGGGAAGCGAGACCCAGTACTTC
CASSQDIAGGSETQYF
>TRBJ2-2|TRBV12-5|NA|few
TGTGCTAGTGGTTTGGATTCGGGTCTACTCGGGGAGCTGTTTTTT
CASGLDSGLLGELFF
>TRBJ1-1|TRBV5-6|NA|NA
TGTGCCAGCAGCCCGGGGGGGTACACTGAAGCTTTCTTT
CASSPGGYTEAFF
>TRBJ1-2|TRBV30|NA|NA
TGTGCCTGGTCTTACTACCCCTATGGCTACACCTTC
CAWSYYPYGYTF
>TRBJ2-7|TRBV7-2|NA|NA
TGTGCCAGCACCACTCGGGGACTCGAGCAGTACTTC
CASTTRGLEQYF
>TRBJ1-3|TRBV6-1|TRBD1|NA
TGTGCCAGCGGGGGACAGCCGAGCTCTGGAAACACCATATATTTT
CASGGQPSSGNTIYF
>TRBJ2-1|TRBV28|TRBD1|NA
TGTGCCAGCATGGTACCGGAAAGCCAGGGGGACTACAATGAGCAGTTCTTC
CASMVPESQGDYNEQFF
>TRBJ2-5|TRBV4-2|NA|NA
TGTGCCAGCAGCGGGGGCCCGTACCAAGAGACCCAGTACTTC
CASSGGPYQETQYF
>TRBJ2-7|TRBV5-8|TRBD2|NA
TGTGCCAGCAGCTTGGGACAACGGGGGGAAGAGCAGTACTTC
CASSLGQRGEEQYF
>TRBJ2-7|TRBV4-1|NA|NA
TGCGCCAGCAGCCTGGGCAGGTCCTACGAGCAGTACTTC
CASSLGRSYEQYF
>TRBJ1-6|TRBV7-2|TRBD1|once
TGTGCCAGCCGAACCAGGGGGCTCTATAATTCACCCCTCCACTTT
CASRTRGLYNSPLHF
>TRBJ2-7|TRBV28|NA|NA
TGTGCCAGCAGTTCGCTACCTTCCTACGAGCAGTACTTC
CASSSLPSYEQYF
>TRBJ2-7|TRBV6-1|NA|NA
TGTGCCAGCCAGTCACGGCAGGGTGCCTACGAGCAGTACTTC
CASQSRQGAYEQYF
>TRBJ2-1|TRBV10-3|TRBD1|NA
TGTGCCATCAGTGACGGCAGGGGGCTCTACAATGAGCAGTTCTTC
CAISDGRGLYNEQFF
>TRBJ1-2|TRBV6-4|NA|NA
TGTGCCAGCAGTGTCATTGGCTACACCTTC
CASSVIGYTF
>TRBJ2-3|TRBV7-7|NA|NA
TGTGCCAGCAGCTTAGAGTCCCGAGGTCTAGGGGCGAGCACAGATACGCAGTATTTT
CASSLESRGLGASTDTQYF
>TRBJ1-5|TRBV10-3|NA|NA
TGTGCCATCAGCCGGAAATCAGGGCAGCGCAATCAGCCCCAGCATTTT
CAISRKSGQRNQPQHF
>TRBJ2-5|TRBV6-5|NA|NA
TGTGCCAGCAGTTACCGGCAGTCAGCGTACCAAGAGACCCAGTACTTC
CASSYRQSAYQETQYF
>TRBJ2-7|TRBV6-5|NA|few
TGTGCCAGCAGATCCGTCTACGAGCAGTACTTC
CASRSVYEQYF
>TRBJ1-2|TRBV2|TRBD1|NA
TGTGCCAGAACGCACCCGGACAGGGGGATTGGCTACACCTTC
CARTHPDRGIGYTF
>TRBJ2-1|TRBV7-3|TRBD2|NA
TGTGCCAGCAGCCCAAGTGCGGGGGGGTTCATCTACAATGAGCAGTTCTTC
CASSPSAGGFIYNEQFF
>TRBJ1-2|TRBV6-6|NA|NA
TGTGCCAGCAGTCCACAGAAAGAGAATGGCTACACCTTC
CASSPQKENGYTF
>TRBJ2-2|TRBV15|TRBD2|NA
TGTGCCACCTCGGGAGGGAACTACGCGAACACCGGGGAGCTGTTTTTT
CATSGGNYANTGELFF
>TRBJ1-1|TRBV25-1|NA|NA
TGTGCCAGCGAGACAGGTGTGGACACTGAAGCTTTCTTT
CASETGVDTEAFF
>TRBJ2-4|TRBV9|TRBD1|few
TGTGCCAGCAGCCGTACAGGGGACAACATTCAGTACTTC
CASSRTGDNIQYF
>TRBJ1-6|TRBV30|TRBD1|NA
TGTGCCTGGAGTACAACAGGGGGTTATAATTCACCCCTCCACTTT
CAWSTTGGYNSPLHF
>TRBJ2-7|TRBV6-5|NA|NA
TGTGCCAGCAGTACCACCCGGGGGACCCCCTACGAGCAGTACTTC
CASSTTRGTPYEQYF
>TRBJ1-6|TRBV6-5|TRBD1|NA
TGTGCCAGCAGTTACTCATCCGGGACAGCCAATTCACCCCTCCACTTT
CASSYSSGTANSPLHF
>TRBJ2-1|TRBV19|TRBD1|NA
TGTGCCGTAACAGGGGGGACCTACAATGAGCAGTTCTTC
CAVTGGTYNEQFF
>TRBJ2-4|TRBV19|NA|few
TGTGCCAGGCTGACCGAGGAGGGAGTGGACAAAAACATTCAGTACTTC
CARLTEEGVDKNIQYF
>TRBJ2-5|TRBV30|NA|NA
TGTGCCTGGACGTGGGGGGGCCAGCAGACCCAGTACTTC
CAWTWGGQQTQYF
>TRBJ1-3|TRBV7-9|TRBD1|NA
TGTTCCAGCAGCTATGGGACAGCCATCTCTGGAAACACCATATATTTT
CSSSYGTAISGNTIYF
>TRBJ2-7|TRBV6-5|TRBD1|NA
TGTGCCAGCAGAGGGGGACAGGGTTACGAGCAGTACTTC
CASRGGQGYEQYF
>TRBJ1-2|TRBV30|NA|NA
TGTGCCTGGAGTGTAGGGGGACATCCCTATGGCTACACCTTC
CAWSVGGHPYGYTF
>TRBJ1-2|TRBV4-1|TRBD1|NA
TGCGCCAGCAGCCAAGATCCCGGGACAGGGGGGAACTATGGCTACACCTTC
CASSQDPGTGGNYGYTF
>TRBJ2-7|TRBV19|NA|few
TGTGCCAGTAGTAAGGGGCAGGAGCAGTACTTC
CASSKGQEQYF
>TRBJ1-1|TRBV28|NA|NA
TGTGCCAGCAGTCCACAGATGAACACTGAAGCTTTCTTT
CASSPQMNTEAFF